This TCR beta chain is drawn from a study of blood T cell repertoires in COVID-19. It was during active infection that Seattle patients were enrolled and then longitudinally followed. After removal of 6 bases from V and 8 bases from J, the junction contained 6 bases not matched to a gene. CDR1 MNHEY and CDR2 SVGAGI come from the germline V gene. This CDR3 contains 13 residues. TCRdb's copy holds only in-frame clones and misses some; the assay was immunoSEQ multiplex PCR. The repertoire holds over 200,000 clones, with about 80% as singletons. The chain employs TRBV6-5 and TRBJ1-2; 10 bases are shared with TRBD1. This receptor was taken from a woman of 80 years or more with COVID-19, enrolled during active disease. The sample consisted of peripheral blood. CDR3 nucleotide sequence: TGTGCCAGCAGAGGGACAGGGGATAACGGCTACACCTTC. This gives the protein CASRGTGDNGYTF.